One sample yielded the 23 T cell receptor beta chains listed below, sequenced in a study of radiation and T cells in renal cell carcinoma. Data came from immunoSEQ multiplex PCR; TCRdb stores just in-frame clones and leaves some out. The data show roughly 160,000 clones, about 88% seen once. Time point meaning: blood 4 weeks post-SBRT, at nephrectomy. Indicated treatment: 15 Gy SBRT to primary tumor, nephrectomy 4 weeks later. Specimen: blood, collected from a patient whose treatment included radiotherapy and nephrectomy. The receptors here all came from a woman aged 45-59 years with renal cell carcinoma.

The CDR3 reads CAWSLGLYEQYF. CDR3 coding DNA: TGTGCCTGGAGTTTAGGCCTCTACGAGCAGTACTTC. The chain couples TRBV30 to TRBJ2-7; the D is unclear. Germline CDR1 reads GTSNPN; CDR2 reads SVGIG (reference sequence). Trimming pared 2 bases from V and 3 bases from J, leaving 8 bases between. The CDR3 consists of 12 residues.

The V gene is TRBV2, the J gene TRBJ1-6, with no clear D. The CDR3 is 15 residues long. V gave up 2 bases and J gave up 3 bases, with 8 bases separating them. Germline-derived CDR1 and CDR2 are SNHLY and FYNNEI. The CDR3 region has the DNA TGTGCCAGCAGTGAAATAGAATACTATAATTCACCCCTCCACTTT. Translating it yields CASSEIEYYNSPLHF.

The J gene is TRBJ1-6, the V gene TRBV21-1. TRBV21-1 is deemed a pseudogene. This CDR3 comprises 18 residues. CDR3 sequence reads: CAIHLRAPNVFPDSPLHF. The CDR3 DNA reads TGTGCCATCCACCTCCGGGCCCCGAACGTCTTTCCGGATTCACCCCTCCACTTT.

This chain joins TRBV14 and TRBJ1-5; a possible D gene is TRBD1 (6 bases). Germline assignment: CDR1 SGHDN and CDR2 FVKESK. The CDR3 is made up of 19 amino acids. Trimming took 3 bases from V and 0 from J, leaving 21 bases between them. CDR3 nucleotides: TGTGCCAGCAGCCACCGGGACACCCAGGATTTCTATAGCAATCAGCCCCAGCATTTT. It encodes CASSHRDTQDFYSNQPQHF.

This chain joins TRBV7-2 and TRBJ2-3; 9 positions match TRBD2. V shed 1 base, J shed 4 bases, and the junction held 6 bases outside the gene matches. This CDR3 region has 16 residues. Germline CDR1 SGHTA, CDR2 FQGNSA. The CDR3 nucleotides read TGTGCCAGCAGCTTAGGAGGCCAGCGGGGGGCAGATACGCAGTATTTT. This translates into CASSLGGQRGADTQYF.

This sequence joins TRBV7-9 and TRBJ1-3; 8 positions match TRBD1. Per the germline V gene, CDR1 is SEHNR and CDR2 is FQNEAQ (reference sequence). The ends lost 5 bases at V and 0 bases at J; junction bases unmatched: 6. This CDR3 is built from 16 residues. In DNA, the CDR3 is TGTGCCAGCAGCCAAGGGGGGACAGGCTCTGGAAACACCATATATTTT. Residues: CASSQGGTGSGNTIYF.

This chain uses TRBV2 with TRBJ1-1; TRBD1 agrees at 7 bases. Germline values: CDR1 SNHLY, CDR2 FYNNEI. CDR3 length: 15 amino acids. J gave up 3 bases and V 6 bases, and 10 bases lay outside the gene matches. The CDR3 region has the DNA TGTGCCAGCAGGAGGGGGACAGCTTTGTACACTGAAGCTTTCTTT. This gives the protein CASRRGTALYTEAFF.

The chain recombines TRBV6-5 with TRBJ2-2; D remains ambiguous. The CDR3 consists of 13 residues. V lost 8 bases and J lost 6, with 13 bases in between. Germline loops: CDR1 MNHEY, CDR2 SVGAGI. CDR3 DNA sequence: TGTGCCAGCTACCTCCCTGGAGCCGGGGAGCTGTTTTTT. Residues: CASYLPGAGELFF.

This clone occurred once. The gene calls are TRBV5-1 and TRBJ2-1; 9 bases line up with TRBD2. The CDR3 is 16 residues long. Germline CDR1 is SGHRS and CDR2 is YFSETQ. V dropped 0 bases and J dropped 8; count of bases not matched to a gene: 9. CDR3 bases: TGCGCCAGCAGCTTGGATGCTAGCGGGGTTGGCGATGAGCAGTTCTTC. Translating it yields CASSLDASGVGDEQFF.

V gene TRBV5-1 combines with J gene TRBJ2-1, with TRBD2 as a possible D gene (5 bases). The CDR3 covers 15 residues. Germline CDR1 is SGHRS and CDR2 is YFSETQ. Trimming left V 0 bases short and J 10 bases short, with 17 bases between. The CDR3 sequence: CASSLAMGETREQFF. The CDR3 bases are TGCGCCAGCAGCTTGGCCATGGGAGAGACGAGAGAGCAGTTCTTC.

The J gene is TRBJ1-1, the V gene TRBV29-1; a possible D gene is TRBD1 (6 bases). CDR1 is SQVTM, CDR2 ANQGSEA, per germline. The V end was cut by 6 bases, the J end by 2 bases, with 13 bases between. This CDR3 has 13 amino acids. As DNA, the CDR3 is TGCAGCGTAGGACAGCTAACCAACACTGAAGCTTTCTTT. Its translation is CSVGQLTNTEAFF.

The CDR3 bases are TGCGCCAGCAGCCTTACAGGGGGCGGCACCGGGGAGCTGTTTTTT. Protein: CASSLTGGGTGELFF. This sequence joins TRBV4-1 and TRBJ2-2, with 9 nucleotides matching TRBD1. Germline assignment: CDR1 MGHRA and CDR2 YSYEKL. V was clipped by 4 bases and J by 4 bases; unmatched bases: 4. The CDR3 spans 15 residues.

This chain uses TRBV5-1 with TRBJ2-3; 7 positions agree with TRBD2. Germline V gene data show CDR1 as SGHRS and CDR2 as YFSETQ. The CDR3 is 14 amino acids. V trimming: 4 bases; J trimming: 2 bases; junction bases outside the gene matches: 4. CDR3: CASSPRDYTDTQYF. The CDR3 DNA reads as TGCGCCAGCAGCCCCCGGGACTACACAGATACGCAGTATTTT.

The V and J genes are TRBV18 and TRBJ1-3; possibly TRBD1 for D (5 bases). V gave up 0 bases and J gave up 1 base, with 10 bases separating them. This CDR3 is built from 16 residues. Germline V gives CDR1 KGHSH, CDR2 LQKENI. CDR3 nucleotides: TGTGCCAGCTCACCACCAGACAGCCGATCTGGAAACACCATATATTTT. Encoded protein: CASSPPDSRSGNTIYF.

J is TRBJ1-1 and V is TRBV5-6; D not certain. CDR1 is SGHDT and CDR2 is YYEEEE in the germline V gene. With 4 bases removed from V and 1 base from J, the gap between germline ends came to 14 bases. The CDR3 runs 15 residues. CDR3 protein: CASSNYGRPNTEAFF. The CDR3 coding sequence is TGTGCCAGCAGCAATTACGGGAGGCCGAACACTGAAGCTTTCTTT.

V gene TRBV7-8 combines with J gene TRBJ1-1; D call uncertain. Trimming cost V 5 bases and J 4 bases, with 29 bases left between them. Germline CDR1 and CDR2: SGHVS and FQNEAQ. The CDR3 runs 19 residues. This chain's CDR3 is CASSPPSRASVRGGTEAFF. The CDR3, as DNA: TGTGCCAGCAGCCCGCCGAGCCGCGCCAGTGTACGGGGTGGCACTGAAGCTTTCTTT.

This sequence joins TRBV4-1 and TRBJ1-3, with TRBD1 matching 8 bases. The CDR3 has 16 amino acids. CDR1 is MGHRA and CDR2 is YSYEKL in the germline V gene. The junction had 7 bases not matched to a gene; V was cut back by 4 bases and J by 2 bases. The CDR3 bases are TGCGCCAGCAGCCCGATTCAACAGGGGGCTGGAAACACCATATATTTT. Protein product: CASSPIQQGAGNTIYF.

The chain employs TRBV5-1 and TRBJ1-2, with unresolved D. Between the trimmed V and J ends, which lost 1 base and 0 bases, there was a span of 13 bases. The CDR3 loop spans 16 amino acids. The germline V gene encodes CDR1 SGHRS and CDR2 YFSETQ. The CDR3 coding sequence is TGCGCCAGCAGCTTGCAGATGAGCAGTTCTAACTATGGCTACACCTTC. Translating it yields CASSLQMSSSNYGYTF.

This chain uses TRBV5-1 with TRBJ2-1; a possible D gene is TRBD1 (6 bases). The V gene lost 0 bases and the J gene lost 4 bases, with 11 bases spanning the gap. The germline V gene encodes CDR1 SGHRS and CDR2 YFSETQ. The CDR3 is 15 amino acids. The chain's CDR3 is CASSLGGGQYNEQFF. In DNA, the CDR3 is TGCGCCAGCAGCTTGGGTGGGGGACAATACAATGAGCAGTTCTTC.

The gene calls are TRBV4-3 and TRBJ1-6; possibly TRBD1 for D (5 bases). The CDR3 runs to 12 residues. Germline loops: CDR1 LGHNA, CDR2 YSLEER. The V end was cut by 3 bases, the J end by 10 bases, with 7 bases between. CDR3 sequence reads: CASSQGRSPLHF. In DNA form, the CDR3 reads TGCGCCAGCAGCCAGGGACGGTCACCCCTCCACTTT.

The genes are TRBV7-8 and TRBJ1-2; possible D gene TRBD1, 6 bases. The CDR3 length is 17 residues. Trimming stripped 1 base from V and 2 bases from J, with 17 bases between. Germline-derived CDR1 and CDR2 are SGHVS and FQNEAQ. In nucleotides, the CDR3 is TGTGCCAGCAGCTTAGTCGGAACAGGGCCCTCGAACTATGGCTACACCTTC. Translation: CASSLVGTGPSNYGYTF.

The V call is TRBV7-8, the J call TRBJ2-3; D unclear. Looked up from germline, CDR1 is SGHVS and CDR2 is FQNEAQ. The V gene lost 5 bases and the J gene lost 0 bases, with 9 bases spanning the gap. This CDR3 spans 14 amino acids. As DNA, the CDR3 is TGTGCCAGCAGCCCCGAGGCTAGCACAGATACGCAGTATTTT. Translated, it gives CASSPEASTDTQYF.

The chain employs TRBV13 and TRBJ1-2, with 10 bases fitting TRBD1. Germline V CDR1 and CDR2: PRHDT, FYEKMQ (reference sequence). V dropped 2 bases and J dropped 3; count of bases not matched to a gene: 3. The length of the CDR3 is 15 residues. CDR3 sequence (DNA): TGTGCCAGCAGCTTATGGACAGGGGGTGACTATGGCTACACCTTC. This gives the protein CASSLWTGGDYGYTF.